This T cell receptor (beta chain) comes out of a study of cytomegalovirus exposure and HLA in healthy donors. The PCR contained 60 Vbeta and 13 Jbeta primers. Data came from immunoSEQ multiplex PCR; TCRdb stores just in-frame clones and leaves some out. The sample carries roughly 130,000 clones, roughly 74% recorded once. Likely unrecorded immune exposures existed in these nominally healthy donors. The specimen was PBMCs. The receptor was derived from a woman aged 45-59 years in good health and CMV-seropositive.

The CDR3 region is CASSLRGWGTEAFF. The CDR3 DNA is TGTGCCAGCAGCTTAAGAGGGTGGGGCACTGAAGCTTTCTTT. The chain carries TRBV11-1 and TRBJ1-1; D is uncertain. V was shortened by 2 bases and J by 4 bases, with 11 bases between the two germline ends. Germline V lookup: CDR1 SGHAT, CDR2 FQDESV (reference sequence). The CDR3 length is 14 residues.